This TCR beta chain originates from a study of blood T cell repertoires in COVID-19. The assay was immunoSEQ multiplex PCR, and TCRdb's table has in-frame clones only and misses some. Here the sample spans 200,000 to 250,000 clones, roughly 89% being singletons. Sequencing input: PBMCs or T cells enriched from blood (not recorded which). The receptor comes from a woman in her thirties or forties with acute COVID-19.

The CDR3 bases are TGTGCCTGGAGTGTACGAGGTGAAAAACTGTTTTTT. Protein sequence: CAWSVRGEKLFF. The gene calls are TRBV30 and TRBJ1-4; no reliable D call. This CDR3 comprises 12 residues. Germline values: CDR1 GTSNPN, CDR2 SVGIG (reference sequence). The ends were cut back, 0 bases at V and 7 bases at J, with 6 bases in the middle. The variable domain in full, completed from reference TRBV30 and TRBJ1-4, reads SQTIHQWPATLVQPVGSPLSLECTVEGTSNPNLYWYRQAAGRGLQLLFYSVGIGQISSEVPQNLSASRPQDRQFILSSKKLLLSDSGFYLCAWSVRGEKLFFGSGTQLSVL.